A selection of T cell receptor beta chains follows, all from one sample in a study of prognosis after radiotherapy for stage I lung cancer. MiXCR, run by TCRdb on the multiplex PCR reads, gives a single entry per CDR3 protein. The profile shows tens of thousands of distinct CDR3 sequences, 35% to 55% of them singletons. The material sequenced was PBMCs, taken before or after stereotactic body radiation therapy (not recorded which). The source of these receptors is a donor aged 50 or older with non-small cell lung cancer. Each CDR3 is given with its conserved first and last residue. The order of the fields is clone size, CDR3 length, V gene, D gene, J gene, CDR3 protein, CDR3 DNA. The D gene is left open where the match is weak. The size entry is marked missing in some rows and otherwise reads once, few, many or a size class.

many,20,TRBV29-1,TRBD1,TRBJ2-3,CSVERGVNGQGIGGTDTQYF,TGCAGCGTTGAAAGGGGAGTCAACGGACAGGGAATAGGAGGCACAGATACGCAGTATTTT
-,12,TRBV6-1,TRBD2,TRBJ2-7,CASASGHYDQYF,TGTGCCAGCGCTAGCGGCCACTACGATCAGTACTTC
medium-sized,14,TRBV27,TRBD2,TRBJ2-1,CASSPPAGGYEQFF,TGTGCCAGCAGTCCCCCGGCGGGGGGTTATGAGCAGTTCTTC
-,16,TRBV20-1,-,TRBJ1-2,CSAPPSGKGINYGYTF,TGCAGTGCACCTCCCTCGGGAAAGGGGATTAACTATGGCTACACCTTC
many,15,TRBV10-3,TRBD1,TRBJ2-2,CAISADRGRDGELFF,TGTGCCATCAGCGCTGACAGGGGGCGTGACGGGGAGCTGTTTTTT
many,16,TRBV4-1,-,TRBJ1-6,CASSQDSAGINSPLHF,TGCGCCAGCAGCCAAGATTCTGCGGGAATTAATTCACCCCTCCACTTT
-,18,TRBV28,TRBD1,TRBJ1-5,CASSFGGGTGTVYQPQHF,TGTGCCAGCAGTTTCGGGGGTGGAACCGGGACAGTCTATCAGCCCCAGCATTTT
many,13,TRBV24-1,-,TRBJ2-4,CATSGDTKNIQYF,TGTGCCACCAGTGGGGACACGAAAAACATTCAGTACTTC
-,14,TRBV12-3/TRBV12-4,TRBD1,TRBJ1-4,CASSPGGRDEKLFF,TGTGCCAGCAGCCCAGGGGGACGGGATGAAAAACTGTTTTTT
many,12,TRBV7-2,-,TRBJ2-5,CASSLAGETQYF,TGTGCCAGCAGCTTAGCAGGTGAGACCCAGTACTTC
medium-sized,16,TRBV5-1,TRBD1,TRBJ2-2,CASARPGQGSSGELFF,TGCGCCAGCGCAAGACCGGGACAGGGGTCGTCCGGGGAGCTGTTTTTT
-,13,TRBV12-3/TRBV12-4,-,TRBJ2-1,CASSLSTTTEQFF,TGTGCCAGCAGTTTGTCGACTACCACTGAGCAGTTCTTC
many,13,TRBV4-1,-,TRBJ1-2,CASSFPGTSGYTF,TGCGCCAGCAGCTTTCCCGGGACCAGTGGCTACACCTTC
many,16,TRBV5-4,TRBD2,TRBJ2-6,CASSTYPGLGANVLTF,TGTGCCAGCAGCACCTACCCGGGACTAGGGGCCAACGTCCTGACTTTC
many,16,TRBV7-2,-,TRBJ2-3,CASSLAVRSSTDTQYF,TGTGCCAGCAGCTTAGCGGTCAGGTCTAGCACAGATACGCAGTATTTT
many,16,TRBV2,-,TRBJ1-1,CASSEASRGVGTEAFF,TGTGCCAGCAGTGAAGCAAGCCGGGGGGTGGGCACTGAAGCTTTCTTT
many,12,TRBV29-1,TRBD2,TRBJ2-5,CSAGAGQETQYF,TGCAGCGCCGGAGCGGGGCAAGAGACCCAGTACTTC
-,12,TRBV25-1,-,TRBJ1-1,CASSGGTDEAFF,TGTGCCAGCAGTGGGGGGACGGATGAAGCTTTCTTT
medium-sized,16,TRBV11-3,TRBD1,TRBJ1-2,CASSTIGQGKGYGYTF,TGTGCCAGCAGCACCATTGGACAGGGGAAGGGCTATGGCTACACCTTC
-,16,TRBV28,-,TRBJ1-5,CASSCSAMGPTQPQHF,TGTGCCAGCAGTTGTAGCGCCATGGGACCTACTCAGCCCCAGCATTTT
once,13,TRBV20-1,-,TRBJ2-7,CSASEDSYYEQYF,TGCAGTGCCAGTGAAGACAGTTACTACGAGCAGTACTTC
many,15,TRBV20-1,TRBD1,TRBJ1-5,CSARGDREGNQPQHF,TGCAGTGCTAGAGGGGACAGGGAAGGGAATCAGCCCCAGCATTTT
many,13,TRBV29-1,TRBD1,TRBJ2-7,CSVVTAGGYEQYF,TGCAGCGTTGTTACGGCAGGGGGTTACGAGCAGTACTTC
many,13,TRBV12-3/TRBV12-4,-,TRBJ1-1,CASSGQFFTEAFF,TGTGCCAGCAGCGGACAATTTTTCACTGAAGCTTTCTTT
-,11,TRBV20-1,-,TRBJ2-7,CSALTSYEQYF,TGCAGTGCTCTAACTTCCTACGAGCAGTACTTC
many,14,TRBV7-6,TRBD2,TRBJ2-1,CASSLRLGGGELFF,TGTGCCAGCAGCCTCCGCTTAGGCGGGGGGGAGTTGTTCTTC
many,15,TRBV5-6,TRBD1,TRBJ1-4,CASSLQGAGDEKLFF,TGTGCCAGCAGCCTTCAGGGGGCGGGCGATGAAAAACTGTTTTTT
medium-sized,15,TRBV19,-,TRBJ2-1,CASSIGPGPHNEQFF,TGTGCCAGTAGTATTGGCCCCGGACCCCACAATGAGCAGTTCTTC
many,16,TRBV19,TRBD2,TRBJ2-1,CASSIVGGTSGGAQFF,TGTGCCAGTAGTATAGTGGGCGGGACTAGCGGGGGGGCCCAGTTCTTC
-,15,TRBV20-1,-,TRBJ1-6,CSARTGDGSNSPLHF,TGCAGTGCCAGAACAGGAGACGGGTCTAATTCACCCCTCCACTTT
-,16,TRBV20-1,TRBD2,TRBJ2-1,CSAIPVASGPTGEQFF,TGCAGTGCTATACCGGTGGCTAGCGGGCCCACGGGTGAGCAGTTCTTC
-,12,TRBV2,-,TRBJ1-6,CAIGRGPHPLHF,TGTGCCATCGGGCGGGGTCCCCATCCCCTCCACTTT
-,15,TRBV7-9,TRBD1,TRBJ2-2,CASSRDRGDTGELFF,TGTGCCAGCAGCCGGGACAGGGGGGACACCGGGGAGCTGTTTTTT
-,12,TRBV2,-,TRBJ1-2,CASNPGRYGYTF,TGTGCCAGCAATCCGGGGAGGTATGGCTACACCTTC
-,15,TRBV5-1,TRBD1,TRBJ1-2,CASSGQGASRSGYTF,TGCGCCAGCAGCGGACAGGGGGCGTCAAGGAGTGGCTACACCTTC
-,16,TRBV5-1,-,TRBJ1-3,CASSLSAGSSGNTIYF,TGCGCCAGCAGCTTGTCTGCCGGAAGCTCTGGAAACACCATATATTTT
medium-sized,16,TRBV6-9,TRBD1,TRBJ1-6,CASRLETGADNSPLHF,TGTGCCAGCAGACTCGAGACAGGGGCGGATAATTCACCCCTCCACTTT
many,15,TRBV3-1,-,TRBJ2-5,CASNPKGRSRETQYF,TGTGCCAGCAACCCAAAGGGACGTAGCAGAGAGACCCAGTACTTC
many,15,TRBV7-3,TRBD1,TRBJ1-1,CASSARQGMNTEAFF,TGTGCCAGCAGCGCTCGACAGGGGATGAACACTGAAGCTTTCTTT
-,15,TRBV2,-,TRBJ2-2,CASRGGLQHTGELFF,TGTGCCAGCAGGGGGGGCTTACAGCACACCGGGGAGCTGTTTTTT
-,12,TRBV20-1,-,TRBJ1-4,CSATPGREKLFF,TGCAGTGCCACCCCTGGCCGTGAAAAACTGTTTTTT